This T cell receptor (beta chain) was identified in a study of neurological immune-mediated disorders. By 5'RACE with 10-nucleotide random UMIs, the cDNA was made. Each CDR3 protein is one row after TCRdb ran MiXCR on the 5' RACE reads. The repertoire includes tens of thousands of distinct CDR3 sequences, under 20% of them detected once, and 15% sits in the top ten. Many counts were recorded for this clonotype. Its antigen is not known. General study results and limits: HTLV-1-associated myelopathy had the most TCR clonal expansion, and multiple sclerosis had the least, less than healthy controls. The expanded clones of different subjects shared no CDR3 amino acid sequences (suggesting private repertoires in all groups).

In Maryland, USA, blood bank volunteers were the healthy controls. V lost 5 bases and J 3 bases, leaving 10 bases between the germline ends. Per germline, CDR1 SNHLY and CDR2 FYNNEI. This CDR3 spans 13 amino acids. This clonotype was sampled from a middle-aged woman in good health. Source material: PBMCs. This chain connects TRBV2 to TRBJ1-2; D perhaps matches TRBD1 (6 bases). The CDR3 DNA follows: TGTGCCAGCAGTCCGGACAGCTACTATGGCTACACCTTC. Amino acid sequence: CASSPDSYYGYTF.